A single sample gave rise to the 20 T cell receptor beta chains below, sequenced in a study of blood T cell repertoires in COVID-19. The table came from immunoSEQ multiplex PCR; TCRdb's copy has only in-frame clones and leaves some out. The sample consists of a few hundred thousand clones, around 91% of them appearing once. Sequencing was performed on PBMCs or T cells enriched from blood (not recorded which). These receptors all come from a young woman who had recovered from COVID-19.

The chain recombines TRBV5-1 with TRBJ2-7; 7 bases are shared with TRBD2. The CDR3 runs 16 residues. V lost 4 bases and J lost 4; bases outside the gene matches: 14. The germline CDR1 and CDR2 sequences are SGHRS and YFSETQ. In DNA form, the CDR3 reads TGCGCCAGCAGCCCCCTCACGGGGCAGGGAGGGTACGAGCAGTACTTC. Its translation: CASSPLTGQGGYEQYF.

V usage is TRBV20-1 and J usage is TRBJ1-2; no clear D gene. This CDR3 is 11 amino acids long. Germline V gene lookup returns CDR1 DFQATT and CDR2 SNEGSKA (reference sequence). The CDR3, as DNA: TGCAGCCACGGGGTCTACTATGGCTACACCTTC. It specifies CSHGVYYGYTF.

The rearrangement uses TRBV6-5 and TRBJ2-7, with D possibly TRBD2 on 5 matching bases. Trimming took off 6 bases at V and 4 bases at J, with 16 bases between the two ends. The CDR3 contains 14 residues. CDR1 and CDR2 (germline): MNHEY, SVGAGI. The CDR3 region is CASSRRGLPYEQYF. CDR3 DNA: TGTGCCAGCAGCCGCCGGGGTCTCCCTTACGAGCAGTACTTC.

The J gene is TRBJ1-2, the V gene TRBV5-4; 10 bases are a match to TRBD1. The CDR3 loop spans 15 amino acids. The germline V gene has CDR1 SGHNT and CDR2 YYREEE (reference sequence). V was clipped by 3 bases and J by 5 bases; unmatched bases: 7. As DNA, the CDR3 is TGTGCCAGCAGCTACGGGACAGGGGAGGGATATGGCTACACCTTC. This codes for CASSYGTGEGYGYTF.

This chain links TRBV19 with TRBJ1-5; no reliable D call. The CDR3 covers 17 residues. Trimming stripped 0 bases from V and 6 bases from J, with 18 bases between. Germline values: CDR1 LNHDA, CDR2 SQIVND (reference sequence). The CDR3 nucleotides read TGTGCCAGTAGTATAGATATTGGGCAGCGGCGCTCTCAGCCCCAGCATTTT. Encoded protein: CASSIDIGQRRSQPQHF. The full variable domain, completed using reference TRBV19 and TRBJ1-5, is DGGITQSPKYLFRKEGQNVTLSCEQNLNHDAMYWYRQDPGQGLRLIYYSQIVNDFQKGDIAEGYSVSREKKESFPLTVTSAQKNPTAFYLCASSIDIGQRRSQPQHFGDGTRLSIL.

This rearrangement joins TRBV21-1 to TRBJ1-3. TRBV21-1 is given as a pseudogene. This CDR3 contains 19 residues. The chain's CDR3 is CASSSGEGLVFKPGNTIYF. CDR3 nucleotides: TGTGCCAGCAGCAGCGGGGAGGGATTAGTGTTTAAACCTGGAAACACCATATATTTT.

CDR3 in amino acids: CASSPLRNTGELFF. CDR3 bases: TGTGCCAGCAGCCCCCTACGGAACACCGGGGAGCTGTTTTTT. The rearrangement uses TRBV4-2 and TRBJ2-2; D gene ambiguous. V shed 4 bases and J shed 1 base, with 7 bases lying between them. CDR3 length equals 14 residues. Germline V gene sequence: CDR1 LGHNA, CDR2 YNFKEQ.

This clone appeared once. The CDR3 DNA reads as TGCGCCAGCAGCACCACCGGGACAGGGTTCGATGAGCAGTTCTTC. Translating it yields CASSTTGTGFDEQFF. The V gene is TRBV5-1, the J gene TRBJ2-1, with 9 bases lining up with TRBD1. From germline, CDR1 is SGHRS and CDR2 YFSETQ. V gave up 4 bases and J gave up 8 bases; unmatched junction bases: 10. The CDR3 covers 15 residues.

The chain's CDR3 is CASSYPADRTEAFF. For the CDR3, the DNA is TGTGCCAGCAGTTACCCCGCGGACAGGACTGAAGCTTTCTTT. The chain carries TRBV6-5 and TRBJ1-1; TRBD1 matches at 7 bases. This CDR3 contains 14 residues. Germline V gives CDR1 MNHEY, CDR2 SVGAGI. The V gene end was trimmed by 2 bases and the J gene end by 5 bases; junction bases not matched to a gene: 5.

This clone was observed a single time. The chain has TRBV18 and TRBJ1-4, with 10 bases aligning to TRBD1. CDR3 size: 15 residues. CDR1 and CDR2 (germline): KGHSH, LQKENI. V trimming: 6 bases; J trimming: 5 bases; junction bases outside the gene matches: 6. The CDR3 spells CASSLPGQGNEKLFF. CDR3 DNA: TGTGCCAGCTCGCTCCCGGGACAGGGGAATGAAAAACTGTTTTTT.

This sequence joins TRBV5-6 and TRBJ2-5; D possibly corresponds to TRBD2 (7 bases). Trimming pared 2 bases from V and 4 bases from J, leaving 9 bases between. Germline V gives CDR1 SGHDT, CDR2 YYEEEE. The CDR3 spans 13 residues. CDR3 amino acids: CASSLRGGETQYF. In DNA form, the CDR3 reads TGTGCCAGCAGCTTAAGGGGGGGAGAGACCCAGTACTTC.

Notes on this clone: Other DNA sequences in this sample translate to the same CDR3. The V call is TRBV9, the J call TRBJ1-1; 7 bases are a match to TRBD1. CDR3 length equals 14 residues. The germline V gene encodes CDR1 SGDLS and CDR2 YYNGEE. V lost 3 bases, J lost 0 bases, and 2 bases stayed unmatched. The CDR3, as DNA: TGTGCCAGCAGCGCGGGACAGCTGAACACTGAAGCTTTCTTT. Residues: CASSAGQLNTEAFF.

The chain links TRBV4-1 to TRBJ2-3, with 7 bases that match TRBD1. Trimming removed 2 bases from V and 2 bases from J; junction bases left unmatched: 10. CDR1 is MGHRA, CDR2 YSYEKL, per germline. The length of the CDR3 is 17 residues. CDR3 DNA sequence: TGCGCCAGCAGCCAACAACCGGGACAGTCTCTCACAGATACGCAGTATTTT. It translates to CASSQQPGQSLTDTQYF.

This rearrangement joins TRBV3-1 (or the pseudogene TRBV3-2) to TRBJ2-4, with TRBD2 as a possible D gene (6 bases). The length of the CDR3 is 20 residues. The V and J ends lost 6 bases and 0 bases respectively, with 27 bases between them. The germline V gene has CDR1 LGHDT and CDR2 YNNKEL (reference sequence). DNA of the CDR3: TGTGCCAGCAGTAAGGCGGGTTCAGGGTCCTTCGGGGGAGCCAAAAACATTCAGTACTTC. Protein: CASSKAGSGSFGGAKNIQYF.

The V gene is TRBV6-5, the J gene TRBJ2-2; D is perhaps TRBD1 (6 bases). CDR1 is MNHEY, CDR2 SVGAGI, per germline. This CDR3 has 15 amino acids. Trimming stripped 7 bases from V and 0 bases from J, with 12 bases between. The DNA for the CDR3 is TGTGCCAGCAAAAGGGACAACACGAACACCGGGGAGCTGTTTTTT. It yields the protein CASKRDNTNTGELFF.

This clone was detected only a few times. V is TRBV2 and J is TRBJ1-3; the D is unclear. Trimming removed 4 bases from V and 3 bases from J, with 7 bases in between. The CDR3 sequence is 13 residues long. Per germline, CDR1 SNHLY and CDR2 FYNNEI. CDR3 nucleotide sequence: TGTGCCAGCAGTGGAGGTTTTGGAAACACCATATATTTT. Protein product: CASSGGFGNTIYF.

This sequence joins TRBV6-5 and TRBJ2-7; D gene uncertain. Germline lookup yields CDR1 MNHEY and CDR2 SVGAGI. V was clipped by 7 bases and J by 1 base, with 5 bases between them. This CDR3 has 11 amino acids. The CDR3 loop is CASTKSYEQYF. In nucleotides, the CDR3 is TGTGCCAGCACCAAATCCTACGAGCAGTACTTC.

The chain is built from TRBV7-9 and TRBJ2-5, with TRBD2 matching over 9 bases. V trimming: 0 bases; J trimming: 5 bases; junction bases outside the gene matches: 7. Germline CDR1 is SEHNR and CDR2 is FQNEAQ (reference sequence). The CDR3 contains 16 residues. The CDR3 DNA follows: TGTGCCAGCAGCTTAGCGGCGGGACTAGCCGGTGAGACCCAGTACTTC. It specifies CASSLAAGLAGETQYF.

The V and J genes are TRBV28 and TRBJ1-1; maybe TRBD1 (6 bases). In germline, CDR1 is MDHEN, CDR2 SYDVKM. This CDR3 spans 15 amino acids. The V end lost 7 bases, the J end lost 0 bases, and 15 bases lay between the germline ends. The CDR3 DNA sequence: TGTGCCAGCACCGAGACGGGACACCTGAACACTGAAGCTTTCTTT. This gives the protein CASTETGHLNTEAFF.

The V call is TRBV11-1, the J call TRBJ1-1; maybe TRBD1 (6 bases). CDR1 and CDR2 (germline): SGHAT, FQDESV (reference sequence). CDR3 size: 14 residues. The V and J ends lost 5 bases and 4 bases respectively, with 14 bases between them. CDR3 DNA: TGTGCCAGCAGCCCGTTAGGGGGGGGCACTGAAGCTTTCTTT. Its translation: CASSPLGGGTEAFF.